The sequence of this T cell receptor (beta chain) was determined in a study of blood T cells in healthy people across ages. Then a second PCR, running roughly 6 to 11 cycles, was carried out with a sample-barcoded 5' primer and a J-beta primer mix. TCRdb analysed the 5' RACE reads with MiXCR anew, one entry per CDR3 protein. This repertoire shows 650,000 to 1,000,000 distinct CDR3 sequences, less than 60% found once; its top ten account for less than 20%. From germline, CDR1 is DFQATT and CDR2 SNEGSKA (reference sequence). The V end lost 0 bases, the J end lost 0 bases, and 11 bases lay between the germline ends. The CDR3 spans 15 residues.

The V and J genes are TRBV20-1 and TRBJ1-2; the D is unclear. This TCR came from a man older than 75 in good health. Sequenced sample: blood. CDR3 in amino acids: CSARDSGETNYGYTF. DNA for the CDR3: TGCAGTGCTAGAGATTCAGGAGAAACTAACTATGGCTACACCTTC.